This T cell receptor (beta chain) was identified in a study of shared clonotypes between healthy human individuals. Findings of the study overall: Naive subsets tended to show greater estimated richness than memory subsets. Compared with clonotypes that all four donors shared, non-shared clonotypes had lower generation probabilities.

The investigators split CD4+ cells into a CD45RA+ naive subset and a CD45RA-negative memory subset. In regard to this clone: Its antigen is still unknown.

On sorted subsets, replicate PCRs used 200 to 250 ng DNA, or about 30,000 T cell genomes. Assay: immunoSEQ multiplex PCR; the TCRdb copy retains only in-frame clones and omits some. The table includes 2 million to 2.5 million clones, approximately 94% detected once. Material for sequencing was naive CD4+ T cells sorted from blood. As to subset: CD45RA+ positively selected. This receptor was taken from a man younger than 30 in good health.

The CDR3 nucleotides read TGCGCCAGCAGTTCGGGGGTGACAGGGTCGGAGACCCAGTACTTC. The encoded protein is CASSSGVTGSETQYF. The chain links TRBV5-1 to TRBJ2-5; maybe TRBD1 (7 bases). The germline V gene has CDR1 SGHRS and CDR2 YFSETQ. The V end lost 5 bases, the J end lost 5 bases, and 19 bases lay between the germline ends. The CDR3 is 15 amino acids.